This entry lists 32 T cell receptor beta chains sequenced from one sample in a study of blood T cells in healthy people across ages. The second PCR ran roughly 6 to 11 cycles with a sample-barcoded 5' primer and J-beta primers. TCRdb itself ran the 5' RACE reads through MiXCR, one entry per CDR3 protein. The sample lists hundreds of thousands of distinct CDR3 sequences, around 41% occurring once. Sample: blood. These receptors originate from a man older than 75 in good health.

This clonotype was seen a handful of times. The V gene is TRBV27, the J gene TRBJ1-5; D gene uncertain. Germline V gene data show CDR1 as MNHEY and CDR2 as SMNVEV (reference sequence). The length of the CDR3 is 17 residues. V dropped 1 base and J dropped 0 bases, with 13 bases sitting between them. The CDR3 spells CASSLFMSGSSNQPQHF. The CDR3, as DNA: TGTGCCAGCAGTTTATTTATGTCTGGCTCTAGCAATCAGCCCCAGCATTTT.

This clonotype was seen more than once but under ten times. J is TRBJ2-1 and V is TRBV4-3; the match to TRBD1 covers 7 bases. Losses at the gene ends were 4 bases for V and 5 bases for J; bases not matched to a gene: 8. Germline CDR1 LGHNA, CDR2 YSLEER. CDR3 length: 15 residues. The DNA for the CDR3 is TGCGCCAGCAGCCGCCGACAGGGTGGCCACAATGAGCAGTTCTTC. Protein sequence: CASSRRQGGHNEQFF.

This clonotype was observed a handful of times. The chain has TRBV7-2 and TRBJ2-3; 10 nucleotides line up with TRBD1. CDR1 and CDR2 from the germline V gene are SGHTA and FQGNSA. This CDR3 has 15 amino acids. J gave up 1 base and V 5 bases, and 3 bases lay outside the gene matches. CDR3: CASSDRGRGTDTQYF. The CDR3 bases are TGTGCCAGCAGCGACAGGGGGCGGGGCACAGATACGCAGTATTTT.

This sequence joins TRBV6-4 and TRBJ2-2; D might be TRBD1 (6 bases). The CDR3 has 15 residues. Germline V CDR1 and CDR2: MRHNA, SNTAGT. Trimming removed 5 bases from V and 4 bases from J, with 14 bases in between. The CDR3, as DNA: TGTGCCAGCAGTCTAACCGGGACATCCACCGGGGAGCTGTTTTTT. Residues: CASSLTGTSTGELFF.

CDR3 sequence: CASRRQGIGSGANVLTF. The CDR3 nucleotides read TGTGCCAGCAGGCGTCAGGGTATAGGGTCTGGGGCCAACGTCCTGACTTTC. The chain carries TRBV12-3 or TRBV12-4 and TRBJ2-6; D may be TRBD1 (5 bases). CDR3 length: 17 residues. The V end lost 6 bases, the J end lost 1 base, and 16 bases lay between the germline ends.

This clonotype appeared a few times. The chain has TRBV3-1 and TRBJ2-7; D unclear. Between the trimmed V and J ends, which lost 1 base and 6 bases, there was a span of 10 bases. The CDR3 has 13 residues. Per the germline V gene, CDR1 is LGHDT and CDR2 is YNNKEL (reference sequence). The CDR3 loop reads CASSQASVREQYF. CDR3 bases: TGTGCCAGCAGCCAAGCTAGTGTCCGCGAGCAGTACTTC.

V usage is TRBV4-2 and J usage is TRBJ2-7; D could derive from TRBD1 or TRBD2 (7 bases each). Trimming removed 4 bases from V and 4 bases from J, with 14 bases in between. The CDR3 consists of 14 residues. Germline V CDR1 and CDR2: LGHNA, YNFKEQ. The CDR3 protein is CASSRQGGVYEQYF. In nucleotides, the CDR3 is TGTGCCAGCAGCCGACAGGGAGGGGTTTACGAGCAGTACTTC.

This clonotype came up a few times. CDR3 in amino acids: CASSSTTTSGSINEQFF. The CDR3 bases are TGTGCCAGCAGCTCAACCACCACTAGCGGGAGTATCAATGAGCAGTTCTTC. V gene TRBV7-2 combines with J gene TRBJ2-1; 11 bases match TRBD2. V was pared by 4 bases and J by 6 bases, with 11 bases of the junction left unmatched. The germline CDR1 and CDR2 sequences are SGHTA and FQGNSA. This CDR3 is 17 amino acids long.

The V and J genes are TRBV20-1 and TRBJ1-6, with D possibly being TRBD1 (5 bases). The length of the CDR3 is 13 residues. The V end lost 6 bases, the J end lost 4 bases, and 10 bases lay between the germline ends. Germline V gene sequence: CDR1 DFQATT, CDR2 SNEGSKA (reference sequence). This CDR3 reads CSAVGTYNSPLHF. Written as DNA, the CDR3 is TGCAGTGCAGTGGGGACTTATAATTCACCCCTCCACTTT.

The chain employs TRBV6-1 and TRBJ2-3; 8 positions match TRBD1. V lost 5 bases and J lost 4; bases outside the gene matches: 5. Germline V lookup: CDR1 MNHNS, CDR2 SASEGT. This CDR3 has 14 residues. CDR3 residues: CASSMDRVADTQYF. In DNA, the CDR3 is TGTGCCAGCAGTATGGACAGGGTAGCAGATACGCAGTATTTT.

V usage is TRBV29-1 and J usage is TRBJ2-5; TRBD2 agrees at 10 bases. This CDR3 has 14 amino acids. Germline assignment: CDR1 SQVTM and CDR2 ANQGSEA. J lost 11 bases, V lost 7 bases, and 16 bases had no gene match. Written as DNA, the CDR3 is TGCAGCGCCCAAGCGGGGGGGCCGTCTTTGGAGCAGTACTTC. Residues: CSAQAGGPSLEQYF.

The J gene is TRBJ2-2, the V gene TRBV25-1; TRBD2 matches at 7 bases. CDR3 length: 13 residues. The junction had 0 bases not matched to a gene; V was cut back by 6 bases and J by 2 bases. Germline V gene lookup returns CDR1 MGHDK and CDR2 SYGVNS. CDR3 sequence reads: CASRGLNTGELFF. CDR3 DNA sequence: TGTGCCAGCAGGGGACTAAACACCGGGGAGCTGTTTTTT.

The chain links TRBV20-1 to TRBJ1-1, with D perhaps matching TRBD1 (5 bases). The ends were cut back, 3 bases at V and 6 bases at J, with 17 bases in the middle. This CDR3 is built from 14 residues. Germline CDR1 DFQATT, CDR2 SNEGSKA (reference sequence). The CDR3 loop reads CSASGGPTGPEAFF. The CDR3 nucleotides are TGCAGTGCTAGTGGGGGACCAACCGGACCTGAAGCTTTCTTT.

This clonotype has a handful of counts. CDR3 DNA sequence: TGTGCCAGCAGCTTAACGGGCGGTTCTGATTTATACGAGCAGTACTTC. It encodes CASSLTGGSDLYEQYF. This chain joins TRBV7-3 and TRBJ2-7; D uncertain. Germline CDR1 and CDR2: SGHTA and FQGTGA. This CDR3 is 16 amino acids long. V lost 0 bases to trimming and J lost 4 bases, with 16 bases between them.

This clonotype turned up a few times. Just one base apart from a much larger clone, this may be a read error. The rearrangement joins TRBV9 to TRBJ1-2, with D unclear. This CDR3 has 14 residues. Germline CDR1 is SGDLS and CDR2 is YYNGEE. V shed 0 bases and J shed 4 bases, with 10 bases lying between them. DNA of the CDR3: TGTGCCAGCAGCGTAGGTGGCAGGCCCTATGGCTACACCTTC. Translated: CASSVGGRPYGYTF.

The rearrangement joins TRBV6-6 to TRBJ2-2; the D is unclear. Germline CDR1 and CDR2: MNHNY and SVGAGI (reference sequence). Trimming stripped 6 bases from V and 1 base from J, with 6 bases between. There are 13 residues in the CDR3. The CDR3: CASRPENTGELFF. CDR3 coding DNA: TGTGCCAGCAGGCCGGAGAACACCGGGGAGCTGTTTTTT.

The V and J genes are TRBV5-4 and TRBJ2-5; 7 bases map to TRBD1. This CDR3 is 15 amino acids long. Germline CDR1 and CDR2: SGHNT and YYREEE (reference sequence). V dropped 3 bases and J dropped 11; count of bases not matched to a gene: 16. CDR3 region: CASSSEATVTGEQYF. The CDR3, as DNA: TGTGCCAGCAGCTCCGAAGCGACAGTTACAGGGGAGCAGTACTTC.

The chain employs TRBV15 and TRBJ2-1; D might be TRBD1 (6 bases). Germline CDR1 LNHNV, CDR2 YYDKDF (reference sequence). CDR3 length equals 14 residues. The germline V and J ends were trimmed by 0 bases and 10 bases, with 13 bases remaining between them. The CDR3 DNA sequence: TGTGCCACCAGCAGAGATCAGGGGATAAACGAGCAGTTCTTC. Encoded protein: CATSRDQGINEQFF.

J is TRBJ2-3 and V is TRBV7-3, with 13 bases fitting TRBD2. V shed 0 bases, J shed 4 bases, and the junction held 7 bases outside the gene matches. Germline CDR1 and CDR2: SGHTA and FQGTGA. The CDR3 loop spans 18 amino acids. CDR3: CASSLTVWTSGRPDTQYF. Here the CDR3 DNA reads TGTGCCAGCAGCTTAACTGTCTGGACTAGCGGGAGACCAGATACGCAGTATTTT.

This clonotype was observed a few times. This rearrangement joins TRBV3-1 to TRBJ2-5; D unresolved. Looked up from germline, CDR1 is LGHDT and CDR2 is YNNKEL (reference sequence). Trimming took 0 bases from V and 3 from J, leaving 8 bases between them. This CDR3 is built from 14 residues. CDR3 sequence reads: CASSQDHQKETQYF. In nucleotides, the CDR3 is TGTGCCAGCAGCCAAGATCACCAGAAAGAGACCCAGTACTTC.

This clonotype came up a few times. This chain uses TRBV29-1 with TRBJ2-5; D remains ambiguous. Germline V gene lookup returns CDR1 SQVTM and CDR2 ANQGSEA. The CDR3 has 11 amino acids. The ends were cut back, 5 bases at V and 4 bases at J, with 8 bases in the middle. CDR3 amino acids: CSVLLGETQYF. The CDR3 DNA is TGCAGCGTTTTATTAGGAGAGACCCAGTACTTC.

The genes are TRBV6-2 or TRBV6-3 and TRBJ2-5; perhaps TRBD2 as D (5 bases). The closer fit of TRBJ2-7 to the DNA end suggests the J call may be wrong. The CDR3 extends over 16 amino acids. CDR1 MNHEY and CDR2 SVGEGT come from the germline V gene. The CDR3 DNA reads as TGTGCCAGCACCAGAGAGGACGGAGGAAACCGCTACGAGCAGTACTTC. Its protein product is CASTREDGGNRYEQYF.

CDR3 sequence reads: CASSLRKQGQGKSSSPLHF. CDR3 DNA: TGTGCCAGCAGTTTAAGGAAACAGGGACAGGGAAAAAGCAGTTCACCCCTCCACTTT. J is TRBJ1-6 and V is TRBV27; 9 bases match TRBD1. Germline trimming cut 2 bases from V and 9 bases from J; bases unmatched to any gene: 17. The CDR3 runs to 19 residues. Germline V gene sequence: CDR1 MNHEY, CDR2 SMNVEV (reference sequence).

This clonotype came up a few times. This sequence joins TRBV9 and TRBJ2-1; a possible D gene is TRBD2 (6 bases). Trimming cost V 4 bases and J 12 bases, with 17 bases left between them. CDR3 length: 13 residues. The germline gives CDR1 SGDLS, CDR2 YYNGEE. The CDR3 here is CASSPQAGTGQFF. The CDR3 coding sequence is TGTGCCAGCAGCCCCCAGGCGGGAACGGGGCAGTTCTTC.

V gene TRBV20-1 combines with J gene TRBJ2-1; TRBD2 is a possible D gene (7 bases). Germline CDR1 reads DFQATT; CDR2 reads SNEGSKA (reference sequence). V was pared by 5 bases and J by 8 bases, with 19 bases between. This CDR3 region has 14 residues. The CDR3 DNA sequence: TGCAGTGCTGCCCAAGGGGGGGCCTTTGATGAGCAGTTCTTC. Protein: CSAAQGGAFDEQFF.

Points on this clonotype: A much larger clone differs from this one at a single base, so this may be a read error. The chain employs TRBV6-2 or TRBV6-3 and TRBJ2-7, with D uncertain. The DNA matches TRBJ2-5 better at its end, which makes the J call doubtful. The length of the CDR3 is 15 residues. Looked up from germline, CDR1 is MNHEY and CDR2 is SVGEGT. The CDR3 DNA reads as TGTGCCGGCACCGCCCGGTTCCGGACGGTGGAGACCCAGTACTTC. Translation gives CAGTARFRTVETQYF.

This chain uses TRBV3-1 with TRBJ1-6; D not resolved. V was clipped by 4 bases and J by 3 bases, with 13 bases between them. The CDR3 is 16 residues long. Germline-derived CDR1 and CDR2 are LGHDT and YNNKEL (reference sequence). CDR3 sequence reads: CASSPAGFGYNSPLHF. CDR3 coding DNA: TGTGCCAGCAGCCCAGCCGGATTCGGCTATAATTCACCCCTCCACTTT.

J is TRBJ1-1 and V is TRBV29-1; D is perhaps TRBD1 (6 bases). Germline CDR1 is SQVTM and CDR2 is ANQGSEA. Between the trimmed V and J ends, which lost 1 base and 3 bases, there was a span of 15 bases. The CDR3 extends over 15 amino acids. The CDR3 nucleotides read TGCAGCGTTGAAGTAGGGGGTTCGAGAGACACTGAAGCTTTCTTT. This sequence encodes CSVEVGGSRDTEAFF. Based on the CDR3 plus reference TRBV29-1 and TRBJ1-1, the full variable domain is SAVISQKPSRDICQRGTSLTIQCQVDSQVTMMFWYRQQPGQSLTLIATANQGSEATYESGFVIDKFPISRPNLTFSTLTVSNMSPEDSSIYLCSVEVGGSRDTEAFFGQGTRLTVV.

This clonotype was observed a few times. The V and J genes are TRBV7-2 and TRBJ2-1; the match to TRBD2 covers 10 bases. The germline V gene encodes CDR1 SGHTA and CDR2 FQGNSA. This CDR3 spans 14 amino acids. V dropped 3 bases and J dropped 8; count of bases not matched to a gene: 4. The DNA for the CDR3 is TGTGCCAGCAGCTTTCAGCGGGGGGGCCATGAGCAGTTCTTC. Residues: CASSFQRGGHEQFF.

This clonotype was picked up a small number of times. The chain links TRBV4-1 to TRBJ2-7; D is perhaps TRBD1 (6 bases). The CDR3 totals 15 residues. CDR1 and CDR2 (germline): MGHRA, YSYEKL. Trimming stripped 1 base from V and 0 bases from J, with 10 bases between. The CDR3: CASSQADRSSYEQYF. The CDR3 coding sequence is TGCGCCAGCAGCCAAGCAGACAGGAGCTCCTACGAGCAGTACTTC.

This clonotype was picked up a small number of times. This chain connects TRBV4-2 to TRBJ1-2, with 8 bases fitting TRBD1. The CDR3 spans 17 residues. CDR1 and CDR2 from the germline V gene are LGHNA and YNFKEQ. The ends lost 1 base at V and 0 bases at J; junction bases unmatched: 7. Here the CDR3 reads CASSQANRDRSNYGYTF. The CDR3 nucleotides read TGTGCCAGCAGCCAAGCAAACCGGGACAGGTCTAACTATGGCTACACCTTC.

The rearrangement joins TRBV7-9 to TRBJ2-3; D unresolved. Germline V gene sequence: CDR1 SEHNR, CDR2 FQNEAQ (reference sequence). This CDR3 region has 11 residues. V was pared by 6 bases and J by 5 bases, with 6 bases between. The CDR3 DNA reads TGTGCCAGCAGTGGTAGAGATACGCAGTATTTT. Its protein is CASSGRDTQYF.